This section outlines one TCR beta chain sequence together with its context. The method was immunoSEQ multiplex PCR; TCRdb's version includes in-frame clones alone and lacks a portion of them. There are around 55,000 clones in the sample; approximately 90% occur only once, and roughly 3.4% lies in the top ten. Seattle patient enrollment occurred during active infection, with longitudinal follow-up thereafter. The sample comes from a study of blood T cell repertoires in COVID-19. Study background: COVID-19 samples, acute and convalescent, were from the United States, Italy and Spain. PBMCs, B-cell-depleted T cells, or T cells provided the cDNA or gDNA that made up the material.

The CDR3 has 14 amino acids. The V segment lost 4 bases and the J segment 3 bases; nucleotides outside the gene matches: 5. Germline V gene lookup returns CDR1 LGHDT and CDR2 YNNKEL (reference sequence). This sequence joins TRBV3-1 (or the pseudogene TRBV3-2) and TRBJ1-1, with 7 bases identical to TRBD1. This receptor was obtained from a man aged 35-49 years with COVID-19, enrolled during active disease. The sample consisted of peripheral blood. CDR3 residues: CASSPLTGDTEAFF. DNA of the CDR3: TGTGCCAGCAGCCCCCTTACAGGGGACACTGAAGCTTTCTTT.